The TCR beta chain under discussion was sequenced for a study of response to subunit inactivated influenza vaccine. Of note for this clonotype: What it recognizes is unknown.

The CDR3 sequence is 18 residues long. Trimming removed 0 bases at V and 0 bases at J, with 16 bases between. Germline CDR1 SGHTA, CDR2 FQGNSA. TCRdb reprocessed the RT-PCR reads with MiXCR, giving one entry per CDR3 protein. The data contain almost 600,000 distinct CDR3 sequences, 14% of them singletons. Study observations and caveats: Authors proposed each seasonal influenza vaccination draws in few new T cells.

This specimen was PBMCs from blood, taken roughly 13 days after vaccination. The receptor was isolated from a man between 45 and 60 years old who received an inactivated influenza vaccine. The chain joins TRBV7-2 to TRBJ2-3, with a tentative D call TRBD1 (7 bases). The CDR3 DNA is TGTGCCAGCAGCTTAGCGGAGGGGGCCCCCTGGAGCACAGATACGCAGTATTTT. Protein: CASSLAEGAPWSTDTQYF.